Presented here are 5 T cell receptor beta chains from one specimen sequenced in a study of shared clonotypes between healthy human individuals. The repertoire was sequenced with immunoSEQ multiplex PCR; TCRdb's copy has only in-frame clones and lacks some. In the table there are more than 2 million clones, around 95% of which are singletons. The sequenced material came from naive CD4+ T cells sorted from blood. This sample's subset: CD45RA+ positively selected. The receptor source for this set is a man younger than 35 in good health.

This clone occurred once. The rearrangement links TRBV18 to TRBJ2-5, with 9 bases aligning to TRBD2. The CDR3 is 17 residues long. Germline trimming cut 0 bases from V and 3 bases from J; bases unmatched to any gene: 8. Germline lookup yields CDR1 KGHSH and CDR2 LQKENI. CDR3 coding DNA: TGTGCCAGCTCACCACCAGGAAAGACTAGCGGCAAAGAGACCCAGTACTTC. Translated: CASSPPGKTSGKETQYF.

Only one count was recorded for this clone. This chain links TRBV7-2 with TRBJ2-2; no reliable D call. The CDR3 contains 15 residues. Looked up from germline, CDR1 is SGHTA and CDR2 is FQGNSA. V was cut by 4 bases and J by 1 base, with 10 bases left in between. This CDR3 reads CASSSRELNTGELFF. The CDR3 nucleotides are TGTGCCAGCAGCTCCCGAGAATTGAACACCGGGGAGCTGTTTTTT.

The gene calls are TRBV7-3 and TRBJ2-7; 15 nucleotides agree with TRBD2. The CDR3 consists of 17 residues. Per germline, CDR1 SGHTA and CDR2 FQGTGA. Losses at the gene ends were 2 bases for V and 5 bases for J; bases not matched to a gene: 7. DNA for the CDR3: TGTGCCAGCAGCTTATCGGGACTAGCGGGGGGAGGCGACGAGCAGTACTTC. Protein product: CASSLSGLAGGGDEQYF. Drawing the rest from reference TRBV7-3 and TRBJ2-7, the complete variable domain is GAGVSQTPSNKVTEKGKYVELRCDPISGHTALYWYRQSLGQGPEFLIYFQGTGAADDSGLPNDRFFAVRPEGSVSTLKIQRTERGDSAVYLCASSLSGLAGGGDEQYFGPGTRLTVT.

The CDR3 region is CASSFSRAGEKLFF. The DNA for the CDR3 is TGTGCCAGCAGCTTTAGCCGGGCGGGTGAAAAACTGTTTTTT. The V gene is TRBV7-2, the J gene TRBJ1-4; D remains unclear. V shed 3 bases and J shed 7 bases, with 12 bases lying between them. CDR1 SGHTA and CDR2 FQGNSA come from the germline V gene. The CDR3 covers 14 residues.

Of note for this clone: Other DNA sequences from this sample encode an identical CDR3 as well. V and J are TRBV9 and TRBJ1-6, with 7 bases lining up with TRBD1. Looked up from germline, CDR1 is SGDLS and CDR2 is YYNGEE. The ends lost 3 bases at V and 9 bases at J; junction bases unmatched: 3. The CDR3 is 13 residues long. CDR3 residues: CASSAGGSSPLHF. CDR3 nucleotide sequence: TGTGCCAGCAGCGCAGGGGGGAGTTCACCCCTCCACTTT.